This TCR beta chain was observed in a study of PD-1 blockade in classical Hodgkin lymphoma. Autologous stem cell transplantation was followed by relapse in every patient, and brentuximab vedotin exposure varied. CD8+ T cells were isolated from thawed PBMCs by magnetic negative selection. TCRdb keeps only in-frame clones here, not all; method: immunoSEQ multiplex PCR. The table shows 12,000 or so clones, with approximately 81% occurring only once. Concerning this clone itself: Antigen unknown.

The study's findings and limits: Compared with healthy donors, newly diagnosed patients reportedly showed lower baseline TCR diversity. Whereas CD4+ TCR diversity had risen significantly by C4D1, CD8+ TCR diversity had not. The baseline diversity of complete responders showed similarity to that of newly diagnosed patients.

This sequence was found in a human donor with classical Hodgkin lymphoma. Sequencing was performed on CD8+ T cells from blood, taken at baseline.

The CDR3 DNA follows: TGTGCCAGCAGTAACTTCCCATCAACTAATGAAAAACTGTTTTTT. Its translation is CASSNFPSTNEKLFF. This rearrangement joins TRBV6-5 to TRBJ1-4; D not resolved. V dropped 5 bases and J dropped 0 bases, with 10 bases sitting between them. The CDR3 length is 15 residues. Germline V CDR1 and CDR2: MNHEY, SVGAGI.